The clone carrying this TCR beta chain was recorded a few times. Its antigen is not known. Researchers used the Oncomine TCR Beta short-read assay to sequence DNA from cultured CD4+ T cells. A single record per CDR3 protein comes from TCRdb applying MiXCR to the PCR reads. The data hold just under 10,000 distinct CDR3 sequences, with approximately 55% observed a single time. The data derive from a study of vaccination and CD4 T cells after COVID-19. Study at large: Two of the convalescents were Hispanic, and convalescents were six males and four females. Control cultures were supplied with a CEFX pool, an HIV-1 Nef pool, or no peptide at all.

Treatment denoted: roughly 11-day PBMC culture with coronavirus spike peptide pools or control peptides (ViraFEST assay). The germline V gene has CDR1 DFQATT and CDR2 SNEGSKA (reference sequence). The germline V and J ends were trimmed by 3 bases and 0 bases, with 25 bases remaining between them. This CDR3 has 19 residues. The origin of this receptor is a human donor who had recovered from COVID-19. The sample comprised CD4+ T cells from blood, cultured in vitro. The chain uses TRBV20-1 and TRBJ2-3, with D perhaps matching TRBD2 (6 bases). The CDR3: CSASGSGGDPEFSTDTQYF. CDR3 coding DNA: TGCAGTGCTAGTGGGAGCGGAGGGGATCCCGAATTCAGCACAGATACGCAGTATTTT.